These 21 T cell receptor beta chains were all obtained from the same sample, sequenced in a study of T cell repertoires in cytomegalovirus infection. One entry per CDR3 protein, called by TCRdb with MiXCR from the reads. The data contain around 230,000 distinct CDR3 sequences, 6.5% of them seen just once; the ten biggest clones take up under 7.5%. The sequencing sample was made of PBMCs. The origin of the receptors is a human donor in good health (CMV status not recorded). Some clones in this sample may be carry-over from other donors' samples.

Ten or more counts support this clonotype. Written as DNA, the CDR3 is TGCGCCAGCAGCAAGGGACAGGGGGACCCTGAAGCTTTCTTT. Protein product: CASSKGQGDPEAFF. The chain joins TRBV4-3 to TRBJ1-1, with 11 bases lining up with TRBD1. Germline CDR1 LGHNA, CDR2 YSLEER. J lost 6 bases, V lost 5 bases, and 5 bases had no gene match. The CDR3 has 14 residues.

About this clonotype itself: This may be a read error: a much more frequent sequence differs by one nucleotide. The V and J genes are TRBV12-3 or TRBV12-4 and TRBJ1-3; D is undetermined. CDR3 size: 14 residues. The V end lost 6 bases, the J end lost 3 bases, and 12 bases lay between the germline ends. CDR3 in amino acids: CASRSPEDGNTIYF. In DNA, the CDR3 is TGTGCCAGCAGGTCCCCCGAGGATGGAAACACCATATATTTT.

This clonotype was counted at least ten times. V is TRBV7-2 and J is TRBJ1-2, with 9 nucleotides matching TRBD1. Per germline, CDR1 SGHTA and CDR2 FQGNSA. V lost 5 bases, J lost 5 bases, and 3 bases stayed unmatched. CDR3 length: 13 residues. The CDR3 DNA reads TGTGCCAGCAGCCCTGGGACAGGGTATGGCTACACCTTC. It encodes CASSPGTGYGYTF.

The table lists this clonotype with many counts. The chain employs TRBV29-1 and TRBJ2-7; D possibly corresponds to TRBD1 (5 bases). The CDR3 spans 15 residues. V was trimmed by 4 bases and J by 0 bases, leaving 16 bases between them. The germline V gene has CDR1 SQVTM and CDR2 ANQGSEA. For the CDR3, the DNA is TGCAGCGTTGCAAGGGGCAGCCACCTCTCCTACGAGCAGTACTTC. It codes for CSVARGSHLSYEQYF.

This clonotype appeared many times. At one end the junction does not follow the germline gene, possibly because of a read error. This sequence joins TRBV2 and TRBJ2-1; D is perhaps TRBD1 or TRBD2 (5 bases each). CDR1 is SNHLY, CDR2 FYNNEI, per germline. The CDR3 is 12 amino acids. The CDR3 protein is CASSFQDWFGAF. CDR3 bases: TGTGCCAGCAGTTTTCAGGACTGGTTTGGGGCCTTC.

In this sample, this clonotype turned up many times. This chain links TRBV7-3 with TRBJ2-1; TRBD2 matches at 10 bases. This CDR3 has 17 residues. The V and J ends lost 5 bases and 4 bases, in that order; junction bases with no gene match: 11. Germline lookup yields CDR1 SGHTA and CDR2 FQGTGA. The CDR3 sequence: CASSPKRGGRGYNEQFF. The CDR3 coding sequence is TGTGCCAGCAGCCCCAAGCGGGGGGGTAGGGGTTACAATGAGCAGTTCTTC.

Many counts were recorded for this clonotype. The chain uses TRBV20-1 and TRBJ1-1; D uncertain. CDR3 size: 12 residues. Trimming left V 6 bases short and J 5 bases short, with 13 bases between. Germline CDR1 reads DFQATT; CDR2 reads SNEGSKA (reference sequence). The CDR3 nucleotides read TGCAGTGCCCTAACGAGAGGGACTGAAGCTTTCTTT. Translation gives CSALTRGTEAFF.

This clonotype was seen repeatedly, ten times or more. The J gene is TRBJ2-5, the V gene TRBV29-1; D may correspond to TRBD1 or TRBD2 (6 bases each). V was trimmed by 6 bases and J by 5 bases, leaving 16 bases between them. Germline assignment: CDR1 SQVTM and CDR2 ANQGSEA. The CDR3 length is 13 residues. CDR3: CSVGGPARETQYF. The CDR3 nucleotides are TGCAGCGTGGGGGGCCCAGCCCGCGAGACCCAGTACTTC.

CDR3 nucleotide sequence: TGTGCCAGCAGCTTAGTGGATGGCACTGAAGCTTTCTTT. Translation gives CASSLVDGTEAFF. The rearrangement links TRBV7-9 to TRBJ1-1; no firm D call. Per germline, CDR1 SEHNR and CDR2 FQNEAQ (reference sequence). CDR3 size: 13 residues. V lost 1 base and J 4 bases, leaving 7 bases between the germline ends.

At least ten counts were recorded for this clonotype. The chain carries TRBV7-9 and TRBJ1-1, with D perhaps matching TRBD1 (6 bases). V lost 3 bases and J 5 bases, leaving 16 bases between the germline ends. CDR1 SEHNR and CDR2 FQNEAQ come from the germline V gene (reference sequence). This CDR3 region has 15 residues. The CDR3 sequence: CASSFLAGAGTEAFF. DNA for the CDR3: TGTGCCAGCAGCTTTTTGGCAGGGGCCGGAACTGAAGCTTTCTTT.

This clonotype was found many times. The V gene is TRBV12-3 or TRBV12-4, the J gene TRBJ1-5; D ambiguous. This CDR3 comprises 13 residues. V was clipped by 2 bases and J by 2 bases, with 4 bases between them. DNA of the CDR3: TGTGCCAGCAGTTTAAGCGGCAATCAGCCCCAGCATTTT. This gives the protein CASSLSGNQPQHF.

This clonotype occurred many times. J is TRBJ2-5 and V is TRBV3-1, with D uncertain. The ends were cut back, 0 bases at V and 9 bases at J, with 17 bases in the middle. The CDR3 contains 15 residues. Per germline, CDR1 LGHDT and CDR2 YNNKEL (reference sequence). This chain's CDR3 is CASSQDLRQSSAQYF. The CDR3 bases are TGTGCCAGCAGCCAAGATCTGAGACAATCTTCGGCCCAGTACTTC.

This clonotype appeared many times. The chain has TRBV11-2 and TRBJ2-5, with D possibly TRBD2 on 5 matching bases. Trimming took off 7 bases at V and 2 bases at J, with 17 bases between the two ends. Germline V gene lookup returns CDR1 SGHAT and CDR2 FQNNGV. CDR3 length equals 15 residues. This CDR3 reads CASTLRRQYQETQYF. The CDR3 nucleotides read TGTGCCAGCACCCTGAGGAGGCAGTATCAAGAGACCCAGTACTTC.

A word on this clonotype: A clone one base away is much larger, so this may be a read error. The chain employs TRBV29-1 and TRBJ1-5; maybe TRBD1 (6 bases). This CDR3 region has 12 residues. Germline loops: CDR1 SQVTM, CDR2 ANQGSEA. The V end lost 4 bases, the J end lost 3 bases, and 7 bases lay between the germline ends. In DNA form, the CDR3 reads TGCAGCGTTGGACAGGCCAATCAGCCCCAGCATTTT. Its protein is CSVGQANQPQHF. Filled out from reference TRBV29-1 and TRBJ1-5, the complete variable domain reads SAVISQKPSRDICQRGTSLTIQCQVDSQVTMMFWYRQQPGQSLTLIATANQGSEATYESGFVIDKFPISRPNLTFSTLTVSNMSPEDSSIYLCSVGQANQPQHFGDGTRLSIL.

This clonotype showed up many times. The CDR3 bases are TGTGCCAGCAGCCAAAGGACAGTCCCAGGTTCACCCCTCCACTTT. Residues: CASSQRTVPGSPLHF. The gene calls are TRBV7-2 and TRBJ1-6, with D perhaps TRBD1 (6 bases). The CDR3 consists of 15 residues. Looked up from germline, CDR1 is SGHTA and CDR2 is FQGNSA. The V end was cut by 5 bases, the J end by 9 bases, with 17 bases between.

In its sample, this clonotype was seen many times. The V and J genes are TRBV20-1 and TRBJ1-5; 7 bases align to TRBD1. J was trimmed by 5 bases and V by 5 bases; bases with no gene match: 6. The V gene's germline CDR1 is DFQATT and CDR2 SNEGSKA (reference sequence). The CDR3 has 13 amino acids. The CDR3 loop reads CSAAGTGDQPQHF. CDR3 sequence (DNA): TGCAGTGCTGCCGGCACAGGGGATCAGCCCCAGCATTTT.

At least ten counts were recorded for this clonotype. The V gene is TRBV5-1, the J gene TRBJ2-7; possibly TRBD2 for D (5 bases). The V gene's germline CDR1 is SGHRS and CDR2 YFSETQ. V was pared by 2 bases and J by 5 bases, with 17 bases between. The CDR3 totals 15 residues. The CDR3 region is CASSLLGGYENEQYF. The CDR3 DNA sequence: TGCGCCAGCAGCTTACTAGGTGGATATGAGAACGAGCAGTACTTC.

This CDR3 reads CSARVPSRGEDTQYF. In nucleotides, the CDR3 is TGCAGTGCTAGAGTTCCCTCGCGGGGGGAAGATACGCAGTATTTT. The gene calls are TRBV20-1 and TRBJ2-3; TRBD2 aligns across 8 bases. Germline V lookup: CDR1 DFQATT, CDR2 SNEGSKA (reference sequence). V was pared by 1 base and J by 5 bases, with 8 bases of the junction left unmatched. The CDR3 spans 15 residues.

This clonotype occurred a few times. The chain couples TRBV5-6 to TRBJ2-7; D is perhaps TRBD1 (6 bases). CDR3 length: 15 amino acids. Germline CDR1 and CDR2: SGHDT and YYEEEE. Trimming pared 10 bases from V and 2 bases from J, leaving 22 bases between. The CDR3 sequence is CAQILFQGQPYEQYF. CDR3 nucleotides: TGTGCCCAGATCTTGTTCCAGGGGCAACCCTACGAGCAGTACTTC.

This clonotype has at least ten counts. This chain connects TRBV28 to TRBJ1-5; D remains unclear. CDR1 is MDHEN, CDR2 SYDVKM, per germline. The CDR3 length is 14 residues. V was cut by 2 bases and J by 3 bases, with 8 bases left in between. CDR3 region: CASSLVPVNQPQHF. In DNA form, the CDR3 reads TGTGCCAGCAGTTTAGTCCCTGTCAATCAGCCCCAGCATTTT. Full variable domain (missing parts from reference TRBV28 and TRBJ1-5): DVKVTQSSRYLVKRTGEKVFLECVQDMDHENMFWYRQDPGLGLRLIYFSYDVKMKEKGDIPEGYSVSREKKERFSLILESASTNQTSMYLCASSLVPVNQPQHFGDGTRLSIL.

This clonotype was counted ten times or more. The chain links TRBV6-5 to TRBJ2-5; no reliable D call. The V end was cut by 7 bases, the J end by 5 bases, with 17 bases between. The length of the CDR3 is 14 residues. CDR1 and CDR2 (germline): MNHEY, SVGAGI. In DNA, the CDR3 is TGTGCCAGCAATAGGCCCGGGTTGGGGGAGACCCAGTACTTC. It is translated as CASNRPGLGETQYF.